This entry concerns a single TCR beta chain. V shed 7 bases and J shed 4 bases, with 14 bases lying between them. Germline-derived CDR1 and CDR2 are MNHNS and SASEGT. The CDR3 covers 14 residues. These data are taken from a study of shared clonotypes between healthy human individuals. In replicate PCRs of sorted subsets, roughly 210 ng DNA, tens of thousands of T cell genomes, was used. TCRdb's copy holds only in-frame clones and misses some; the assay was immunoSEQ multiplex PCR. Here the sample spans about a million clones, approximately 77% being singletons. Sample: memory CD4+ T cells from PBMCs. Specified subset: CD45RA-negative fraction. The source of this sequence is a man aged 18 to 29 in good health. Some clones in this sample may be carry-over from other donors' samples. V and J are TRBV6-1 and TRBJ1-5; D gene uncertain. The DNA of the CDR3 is TGTGCCAGCAACCTCGGGAGGGAGAATCAGCCCCAGCATTTT. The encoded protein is CASNLGRENQPQHF.